This entry describes one T cell receptor beta chain. These data belong to a study of cytomegalovirus exposure and HLA in healthy donors. The study ran its PCR with 60 Vbeta and 13 Jbeta primers. Generated by immunoSEQ multiplex PCR, the TCRdb table keeps only in-frame clones and is missing some. Of over 200,000 clones listed, around four fifths are singletons. The sequence derives from a woman aged 55-70 years in good health and CMV-seropositive. The specimen sequenced was PBMCs.

The CDR3 spells CASRPDLAGEQFF. The CDR3 DNA reads as TGTGCCAGCAGACCGGACCTAGCGGGAGAGCAGTTCTTC. V and J are TRBV28 and TRBJ2-1; 9 bases match TRBD2. With V trimmed by 6 bases and J by 10 bases, 7 bases remained unmatched. Per the germline V gene, CDR1 is MDHEN and CDR2 is SYDVKM. This CDR3 contains 13 residues.